This TCR beta chain is from a study of blood T cell repertoires in COVID-19. As for the study in general: Collection of acute and convalescent COVID-19 samples took place in the United States, Italy and Spain. PBMCs, B-cell-depleted T cells, or T cells provided the cDNA or gDNA that made up the material.

Regarding this clone: Other DNA sequences of this sample code for an identical CDR3.

The authors' processing: Estimation of nucleated cell counts was performed using reference gene primer amplification. Assay: immunoSEQ multiplex PCR; the TCRdb copy retains only in-frame clones and omits some. V and J calls plus clone size are reproduced from that table; the DNA served to infer D and trimming. The data contain fewer than 300,000 clones, nearly 90% of them singletons. The CDR3 extends over 13 amino acids. CDR1 and CDR2 from the germline V gene are GTSNPN and SVGIG (reference sequence). The V and J ends lost 0 bases and 4 bases respectively, with 7 bases between them. This TCR derives from a woman in her twenties or thirties with acute or convalescent COVID-19. The source material was peripheral blood. The V and J genes are TRBV30 and TRBJ1-3, with D perhaps TRBD1 (5 bases). The CDR3 region is CAWSVAGGNTIYF. In nucleotides, the CDR3 is TGTGCCTGGAGTGTAGCAGGGGGAAACACCATATATTTT.